This TCR beta chain was recorded in a study of blood T cells in healthy people across ages. Overall study results and limits: As naive T cell percentage varied, TCR beta diversity correlated strongly with it.

This CDR3 region has 16 residues. Germline assignment: CDR1 MNHEY and CDR2 SMNVEV (reference sequence). The germline V and J ends were trimmed by 5 bases and 2 bases, with 16 bases remaining between them. This clonotype was seen just once. Antigen specificity is unknown. Primers used in a second PCR of roughly 6 to 11 cycles were a sample-barcoded 5' primer and a J-beta primer mix. Per sample, CDR3-containing paired-end reads numbered at least 2.5 million. TCRdb re-called the 5' RACE reads with MiXCR, one entry per CDR3 protein. Here the sample spans hundreds of thousands of distinct CDR3 sequences, around 25% being singletons. These sequences were also reported in another study, on T cells of mothers and their children.

This chain connects TRBV27 to TRBJ2-1, with D hard to call. The source is a boy aged 5-17 years in good health. Sample: blood. Here the CDR3 DNA reads TGTGCCAGCAGTCCGCCCGGGCTAATTACCTACAATGAGCAGTTCTTC. It translates to CASSPPGLITYNEQFF.